Detailed here is one T cell receptor beta chain. Its antigen is not known. The data derive from a study of T cell responses to AZD1222 COVID-19 vaccine. General study results and limits: A rise in Spike-specific TCR breadth and depth followed two AZD1222 doses. Within unmutated variant regions lay the reported targets of nearly half of spike-specific TCRs. It was only a handful of AZD1222 recipients who were seropositive at baseline. Repertoires were collected only later (after the peak T cell response had occurred).

TCRdb's table, derived via immunoSEQ multiplex PCR, lists solely in-frame clones and lacks some. The sample lists some 110,000 clones, about 91% occurring once. This CDR3 region has 13 residues. In germline, CDR1 is GTSNPN, CDR2 SVGIG (reference sequence). V lost 4 bases to trimming and J lost 5 bases, with 14 bases between them. The sequences come from peripheral blood, collected on day 0 of AZD1222 vaccination. This sequence was found in an adult in good health. The chain combines TRBV30 with TRBJ1-1, with a tentative D call TRBD1 (5 bases). The CDR3 sequence: CAWTGSSGTEAFF. In nucleotides, the CDR3 is TGTGCCTGGACTGGGAGTTCAGGGACTGAAGCTTTCTTT. Based on the CDR3 plus reference TRBV30 and TRBJ1-1, the full variable domain is SQTIHQWPATLVQPVGSPLSLECTVEGTSNPNLYWYRQAAGRGLQLLFYSVGIGQISSEVPQNLSASRPQDRQFILSSKKLLLSDSGFYLCAWTGSSGTEAFFGQGTRLTVV.